These 3 T cell receptor beta chains were sequenced from one sample in a study of blood T cell repertoires in COVID-19. Generated by immunoSEQ multiplex PCR, the TCRdb table keeps only in-frame clones and is missing some. The sample contains 150,000 to 200,000 clones, 80% of which appear only once. The sequenced sample consisted of PBMCs or T cells enriched from blood (not recorded which). Receptor source: a man aged 40-50 years who had recovered from COVID-19.

This chain connects TRBV9 to TRBJ1-1; D is unresolved. Germline values: CDR1 SGDLS, CDR2 YYNGEE. The CDR3 is made up of 14 amino acids. Trimming took 0 bases from V and 5 from J, leaving 11 bases between them. CDR3 loop: CASSVGGQQTEAFF. CDR3 DNA sequence: TGTGCCAGCAGCGTAGGAGGGCAGCAGACTGAAGCTTTCTTT. The whole variable domain, remainder taken from reference TRBV9 and TRBJ1-1, is DSGVTQTPKHLITATGQRVTLRCSPRSGDLSVYWYQQSLDQGLQFLIQYYNGEERAKGNILERFSAQQFPDLHSELNLSSLELGDSALYFCASSVGGQQTEAFFGQGTRLTVV.

V gene TRBV30 combines with J gene TRBJ1-2; 11 bases are a match to TRBD1. From germline, CDR1 is GTSNPN and CDR2 SVGIG (reference sequence). V was pared by 5 bases and J by 8 bases, with 4 bases of the junction left unmatched. The CDR3 extends over 12 amino acids. This chain's CDR3 is CAWEDRGRGYTF. In nucleotides, the CDR3 is TGTGCCTGGGAGGACAGGGGGCGAGGCTACACCTTC.

The chain employs TRBV6-5 and TRBJ2-1; 9 bases are shared with TRBD1. CDR3 length equals 15 residues. V was pared by 2 bases and J by 9 bases, with 8 bases of the junction left unmatched. The germline gives CDR1 MNHEY, CDR2 SVGAGI. The CDR3: CASSYEGQGRGEQFF. In DNA, the CDR3 is TGTGCCAGCAGTTACGAGGGACAGGGTCGTGGTGAGCAGTTCTTC.